This is a list of T cell receptor beta chains from one sample in a study of T cells in Graves' hyperthyroidism and ophthalmopathy. TCRdb redid the calling of the multiplex PCR reads with MiXCR, one entry per CDR3 protein. The table has roughly 500,000 distinct CDR3 sequences, about 43% seen once. Sequencing used peripheral blood or thyroid tissue (not recorded which). These receptors came from an adult woman with Graves' disease, either hyperthyroidism or ophthalmopathy (not recorded which). The CDR3 runs from the conserved cysteine through the conserved F or W. The order of the fields is J gene, clone size, D gene, V gene, CDR3 DNA, CDR3 protein. The D gene is left open where the match is weak. Rows give clone size only sometimes, using once, few, many, or a class for an expanded clone.

J gene: TRBJ2-7; clone size: .; D gene: .; V gene: TRBV2; CDR3 DNA: TGTGCCACCCTGGGCGGTTCCTACGAGCAGTACTTC; CDR3 protein: CATLGGSYEQYF
J gene: TRBJ1-1; clone size: .; D gene: .; V gene: TRBV7-2; CDR3 DNA: TGTGCCAGCAGCTTAGTTACAGGAAAAACTGAAGCTTTCTTT; CDR3 protein: CASSLVTGKTEAFF
J gene: TRBJ1-2; clone size: .; D gene: TRBD1; V gene: TRBV15; CDR3 DNA: TGTGCCACCAGCAGAAACAGGGGTGTGCTCTATGGCTACACCTTC; CDR3 protein: CATSRNRGVLYGYTF
J gene: TRBJ1-4; clone size: .; D gene: .; V gene: TRBV2; CDR3 DNA: TGTGCCAGCATGTCGGGAGCAACTAATGAAAAACTGTTTTTT; CDR3 protein: CASMSGATNEKLFF
J gene: TRBJ2-7; clone size: few; D gene: .; V gene: TRBV7-9; CDR3 DNA: TGTGCCAGCAGCGCGCCCAATTCCTACGAGCAGTACTTC; CDR3 protein: CASSAPNSYEQYF
J gene: TRBJ1-4; clone size: many; D gene: .; V gene: TRBV5-1; CDR3 DNA: TGCGCCAGCAGCTTGGAAGGAGACACCGGCGGAAAACTGTTTTTT; CDR3 protein: CASSLEGDTGGKLFF
J gene: TRBJ1-3; clone size: many; D gene: .; V gene: TRBV2; CDR3 DNA: TGTGCCAGCAGTGAAGACCGATTCCTAGGAAACACCATATATTTT; CDR3 protein: CASSEDRFLGNTIYF
J gene: TRBJ1-1; clone size: many; D gene: TRBD1; V gene: TRBV2; CDR3 DNA: TGTGCCACCCATGACGGGACAGTGAACACTGAAGCTTTCTTT; CDR3 protein: CATHDGTVNTEAFF
J gene: TRBJ2-7; clone size: many; D gene: .; V gene: TRBV10-2; CDR3 DNA: TGCGCCAGCAGTGAAGGACAGTACGAGCAGTACTTC; CDR3 protein: CASSEGQYEQYF
J gene: TRBJ2-7; clone size: many; D gene: TRBD1; V gene: TRBV5-5; CDR3 DNA: TGTGCCAGCAGCTGGCGGACAGGGGGGTTTCACGAGCAGTACTTC; CDR3 protein: CASSWRTGGFHEQYF
J gene: TRBJ1-2; clone size: few; D gene: .; V gene: TRBV30; CDR3 DNA: TGTGCCTGGAGGGGGGGGGTTAGTGGCTACACCTTC; CDR3 protein: CAWRGGVSGYTF
J gene: TRBJ1-1; clone size: .; D gene: .; V gene: TRBV6-5; CDR3 DNA: TGTGCCAGCAGTTACTCGGCCGGGGAGACTGAAGCTTTCTTT; CDR3 protein: CASSYSAGETEAFF
J gene: TRBJ1-2; clone size: .; D gene: .; V gene: TRBV20-1; CDR3 DNA: TGCAGTGCTGGAGGGGGGTACGAGGGGAAGAACTATGGCTACACCTTC; CDR3 protein: CSAGGGYEGKNYGYTF
J gene: TRBJ1-1; clone size: many; D gene: .; V gene: TRBV6-5; CDR3 DNA: TGTGCCAGCAGCCGAACCGGGACGAACACTGAAGCTTTCTTT; CDR3 protein: CASSRTGTNTEAFF
J gene: TRBJ2-1; clone size: few; D gene: .; V gene: TRBV2; CDR3 DNA: TGTGCCAGCAGCGAAGGCTCAGTTTACAATGAGCAGTTCTTC; CDR3 protein: CASSEGSVYNEQFF
J gene: TRBJ2-7; clone size: .; D gene: TRBD2; V gene: TRBV29-1; CDR3 DNA: TGCAGCGTCGTATTGGGACTAGCGGACTACGAGCAGTACTTC; CDR3 protein: CSVVLGLADYEQYF
J gene: TRBJ2-6; clone size: many; D gene: .; V gene: TRBV5-1; CDR3 DNA: TGCGCCAGCAGCTTTGTGGCAGCCGGGGCCAACGTCCTGACTTTC; CDR3 protein: CASSFVAAGANVLTF
J gene: TRBJ2-7; clone size: many; D gene: TRBD1; V gene: TRBV6-5; CDR3 DNA: TGTGCCAGCAGTTACTTAGGGGGCGCCTACGAGCAGTACTTC; CDR3 protein: CASSYLGGAYEQYF
J gene: TRBJ2-3; clone size: many; D gene: .; V gene: TRBV10-2; CDR3 DNA: TGCGCCAGCAGCAGGAGTGGCACAGATACGCAGTATTTT; CDR3 protein: CASSRSGTDTQYF
J gene: TRBJ2-5; clone size: .; D gene: TRBD1; V gene: TRBV28; CDR3 DNA: TGTGCCAGCAGCTATCCCTCCCGGGACAGACAGACCCAGTACTTC; CDR3 protein: CASSYPSRDRQTQYF
J gene: TRBJ2-7; clone size: once; D gene: .; V gene: TRBV10-3; CDR3 DNA: TGTGCCATCAGTGAGGGGAGTGAGCAGTACTTC; CDR3 protein: CAISEGSEQYF
J gene: TRBJ2-7; clone size: many; D gene: .; V gene: TRBV7-9; CDR3 DNA: TGTGCCAGCAGCCTGCAATACGAGCAGTACTTC; CDR3 protein: CASSLQYEQYF
J gene: TRBJ1-5; clone size: many; D gene: .; V gene: TRBV7-8; CDR3 DNA: TGTGCCAGTGCTCAGGGCAATCAGCCCCAGCATTTT; CDR3 protein: CASAQGNQPQHF
J gene: TRBJ2-5; clone size: .; D gene: .; V gene: TRBV12-3/TRBV12-4; CDR3 DNA: TGTGCCAGCAGGGGAATACAGGGAGAGACCCAGTACTTC; CDR3 protein: CASRGIQGETQYF
J gene: TRBJ2-2; clone size: few; D gene: .; V gene: TRBV6-6; CDR3 DNA: TGTGCCAGCAGTACACGGACACCGAACACCGGGGAGCTGTTTTTT; CDR3 protein: CASSTRTPNTGELFF
J gene: TRBJ1-2; clone size: .; D gene: TRBD1; V gene: TRBV2; CDR3 DNA: TGTGCCAGCAGTGGTCCACAGGGGGCGTCTGGCTACACCTTC; CDR3 protein: CASSGPQGASGYTF
J gene: TRBJ2-7; clone size: few; D gene: .; V gene: TRBV3-1; CDR3 DNA: TGTGCCAGCAGCCCTAGTGAGCGGAACTACGAGCAGTACTTC; CDR3 protein: CASSPSERNYEQYF
J gene: TRBJ1-5; clone size: many; D gene: .; V gene: TRBV7-2; CDR3 DNA: TGTGCCAGCAGCCGACAGGATAGCAATCAGCCCCAGCATTTT; CDR3 protein: CASSRQDSNQPQHF
J gene: TRBJ1-5; clone size: many; D gene: .; V gene: TRBV15; CDR3 DNA: TGTGCCACCAGCAGAGGTTCGGGGAACCAGCCCCAGCATTTT; CDR3 protein: CATSRGSGNQPQHF
J gene: TRBJ1-6; clone size: .; D gene: .; V gene: TRBV7-2; CDR3 DNA: TGTGCCAGCAGCCTGGATCGAGGGAGTAATTCACCCCTCCACTTT; CDR3 protein: CASSLDRGSNSPLHF
J gene: TRBJ2-7; clone size: many; D gene: .; V gene: TRBV20-1; CDR3 DNA: TGCAGTGCTAGTGCCGGGGACCTACTCTCGGAGCAGTACTTC; CDR3 protein: CSASAGDLLSEQYF